These 28 T cell receptor beta chains were all obtained from the same sample, sequenced in a study of early T cells in non-severe SARS-CoV-2 infection. MiXCR was run by TCRdb on the 5' RACE reads, yielding one entry per CDR3 protein. This sample carries 40,000 to 55,000 distinct CDR3 sequences, over 7.5% of them seen once, and the ten largest clones take 8% to 10%. Sequencing was performed on whole blood. Receptors were obtained from an adult who was a healthcare worker with PCR-confirmed SARS-CoV-2 infection or an uninfected control (not recorded which).

The V gene is TRBV11-3, the J gene TRBJ2-3, with 13 nucleotides matching TRBD2. CDR1 and CDR2 (germline): SGHNT, YENEEA. The CDR3 totals 19 residues. V was pared by 0 bases and J by 4 bases, with 10 bases of the junction left unmatched. The CDR3 bases are TGTGCCAGCAGCTTAGACCGGACTAGCGGGAGCCTCGGGGCAGATACGCAGTATTTT. Protein: CASSLDRTSGSLGADTQYF.

There are many counts of this clonotype. The chain couples TRBV27 to TRBJ2-7; either TRBD1 or TRBD2 may supply D (6 bases each). This CDR3 region has 17 residues. Germline V gives CDR1 MNHEY, CDR2 SMNVEV (reference sequence). Trimming took 1 base from V and 2 from J, leaving 18 bases between them. The CDR3 nucleotides are TGTGCCAGCAGTTTATTTGTCGGAGGGGGACGTACCTACGAGCAGTACTTC. This translates into CASSLFVGGGRTYEQYF.

This clonotype has more than one count but fewer than ten. The J gene is TRBJ2-7, the V gene TRBV29-1, with D possibly being TRBD1 or TRBD2 (6 bases each). CDR3 length: 16 amino acids. Germline CDR1 and CDR2: SQVTM and ANQGSEA. V lost 3 bases to trimming and J lost 2 bases, with 20 bases between them. The CDR3 DNA is TGCAGCGTTGAGGGGACTCCGGGGACACCACCCTACGAGCAGTACTTC. Its translation is CSVEGTPGTPPYEQYF.

At least ten counts were recorded for this clonotype. The chain carries TRBV28 and TRBJ2-3, with TRBD1 matching 8 bases. CDR3 length: 13 amino acids. Germline assignment: CDR1 MDHEN and CDR2 SYDVKM. With V trimmed by 5 bases and J by 8 bases, 6 bases remained unmatched. The CDR3 sequence is CASSPGDRSTQYF. The CDR3 DNA is TGTGCCAGCAGTCCTGGGGACAGGTCTACGCAGTATTTT.

Many counts were recorded for this clonotype. The chain combines TRBV20-1 with TRBJ2-7; 10 nucleotides agree with TRBD1. Germline values: CDR1 DFQATT, CDR2 SNEGSKA (reference sequence). The CDR3 totals 13 residues. The junction had 8 bases not matched to a gene; V was cut back by 7 bases and J by 5 bases. As DNA, the CDR3 is TGCAGTGTTACCGGGACAGGGGTCCACGAGCAGTACTTC. Amino acids: CSVTGTGVHEQYF.

This clonotype appeared many times. The CDR3 protein is CASSVDGGRAGEQYF. CDR3 bases: TGTGCCAGCAGCGTGGACGGGGGCAGGGCAGGAGAGCAGTACTTC. The chain has TRBV9 and TRBJ2-7; D may be TRBD1 or TRBD2 (6 bases each). The V and J ends lost 2 bases and 7 bases respectively, with 19 bases between them. CDR3 length equals 15 residues. Germline V gives CDR1 SGDLS, CDR2 YYNGEE. Combining the CDR3 with reference TRBV9 and TRBJ2-7 gives the whole variable domain DSGVTQTPKHLITATGQRVTLRCSPRSGDLSVYWYQQSLDQGLQFLIQYYNGEERAKGNILERFSAQQFPDLHSELNLSSLELGDSALYFCASSVDGGRAGEQYFGPGTRLTVT.

This chain joins TRBV6-5 and TRBJ2-1; TRBD1 matches at 7 bases. With 5 bases clipped from V and 4 bases from J, the junction kept 8 bases outside the gene matches. The CDR3 extends over 15 amino acids. Looked up from germline, CDR1 is MNHEY and CDR2 is SVGAGI. The CDR3 here is CASSATGSQYNEQFF. CDR3 nucleotide sequence: TGTGCCAGCAGTGCGACAGGGTCCCAGTACAATGAGCAGTTCTTC.

This clonotype has only a few counts. The chain combines TRBV7-2 with TRBJ1-1; D not resolved. The germline V gene has CDR1 SGHTA and CDR2 FQGNSA. The CDR3 loop spans 14 amino acids. Trimming removed 1 base at V and 0 bases at J, with 6 bases between. In nucleotides, the CDR3 is TGTGCCAGCAGCTTAGACAGATTGAACACTGAAGCTTTCTTT. It is translated as CASSLDRLNTEAFF.

The sample holds many counts of this clonotype. The V and J genes are TRBV28 and TRBJ2-3; a possible D gene is TRBD2 (5 bases). This CDR3 spans 13 amino acids. Between the trimmed V and J ends, which lost 7 bases and 2 bases, there was a span of 10 bases. The germline CDR1 and CDR2 sequences are MDHEN and SYDVKM. The CDR3 region is CASKRGNTDTQYF. In DNA form, the CDR3 reads TGTGCCAGCAAAAGAGGGAACACAGATACGCAGTATTTT.

The chain is built from TRBV29-1 and TRBJ1-1; D gene uncertain. Trimming cost V 7 bases and J 6 bases, with 15 bases left between them. The CDR3 consists of 12 residues. Germline lookup yields CDR1 SQVTM and CDR2 ANQGSEA. The CDR3 is CSAAFSGPEAFF. Here the CDR3 DNA reads TGCAGCGCGGCCTTTTCGGGCCCTGAAGCTTTCTTT.

This clonotype was recorded at least ten times. The chain has TRBV5-1 and TRBJ2-3; 10 bases agree with TRBD2. The CDR3 has 15 amino acids. V shed 4 bases and J 2 bases; nucleotides not matched to a gene: 4. Germline CDR1 is SGHRS and CDR2 is YFSETQ. The CDR3 sequence is CASSLSGRPTDTQYF. The CDR3 bases are TGCGCCAGCAGCCTTAGCGGGAGGCCCACAGATACGCAGTATTTT. Drawing the rest from reference TRBV5-1 and TRBJ2-3, the complete variable domain is KAGVTQTPRYLIKTRGQQVTLSCSPISGHRSVSWYQQTPGQGLQFLFEYFSETQRNKGNFPGRFSGRQFSNSRSEMNVSTLELGDSALYLCASSLSGRPTDTQYFGPGTRLTVL.

This clonotype has just a few counts. One junction end does not reproduce the germline sequence, and a read error may be involved. The rearrangement uses TRBV7-2 and TRBJ2-1; 9 nucleotides line up with TRBD2. CDR1 and CDR2 (germline): SGHTA, FQGNSA. The length of the CDR3 is 15 residues. DNA for the CDR3: TGTGCCAGCAGCTTGACTAGCGGCGTCCTCAATGGGCAGTTCTTC. Its translation is CASSLTSGVLNGQFF.

In its sample, this clonotype was seen a few times. The V call is TRBV12-3 or TRBV12-4, the J call TRBJ2-1; the D is unclear. The CDR3 loop spans 12 amino acids. The ends were cut back, 6 bases at V and 10 bases at J, with 13 bases in the middle. In nucleotides, the CDR3 is TGTGCCAGCAGCCTAGTATCGGTAGAGCAGTTCTTC. This codes for CASSLVSVEQFF.

This chain uses TRBV9 with TRBJ2-3, with a weak D call TRBD1 (6 bases). Trimming cost V 3 bases and J 1 base, with 12 bases left between them. Germline V gene data show CDR1 as SGDLS and CDR2 as YYNGEE. The length of the CDR3 is 15 residues. The CDR3, as DNA: TGTGCCAGCAGCGCCCAGACAGGCGGCACAGATACGCAGTATTTT. Protein product: CASSAQTGGTDTQYF.

This clonotype has at least ten counts. The J gene is TRBJ2-3, the V gene TRBV9; no reliable D call. CDR3 length: 12 amino acids. Germline V gene data show CDR1 as SGDLS and CDR2 as YYNGEE. The ends were cut back, 0 bases at V and 5 bases at J, with 4 bases in the middle. This CDR3 is CASSVEEDTQYF. DNA of the CDR3: TGTGCCAGCAGCGTAGAGGAAGATACGCAGTATTTT.

The V gene is TRBV27, the J gene TRBJ1-1; TRBD1 is a possible D gene (5 bases). Germline values: CDR1 MNHEY, CDR2 SMNVEV (reference sequence). The CDR3 length is 13 residues. Trimming pared 3 bases from V and 6 bases from J, leaving 11 bases between. This chain's CDR3 is CASSFLGGSEAFF. DNA for the CDR3: TGTGCCAGCAGTTTTCTGGGGGGTTCTGAAGCTTTCTTT.

This clonotype was counted many times. The rearrangement uses TRBV6-1 and TRBJ2-7; TRBD1 is a possible D gene (5 bases). Trimming removed 2 bases from V and 3 bases from J, with 17 bases in between. This CDR3 is built from 16 residues. Germline values: CDR1 MNHNS, CDR2 SASEGT. The CDR3, as DNA: TGTGCCAGCAGTGAACTGTGGACGTCGACAGTCTACGAGCAGTACTTC. Its translation is CASSELWTSTVYEQYF.

This clonotype occurred a few times. The rearrangement uses TRBV28 and TRBJ2-3; 7 bases fit TRBD1. Trimming took 5 bases from V and 0 from J; bases not matched to a gene: 2. CDR3 length: 14 amino acids. The germline gives CDR1 MDHEN, CDR2 SYDVKM. The CDR3 here is CASSVTGSTDTQYF. CDR3 coding DNA: TGTGCCAGCAGTGTGACAGGGAGCACAGATACGCAGTATTTT.

This clonotype was observed a handful of times. The CDR3 DNA reads as TGCGCCAGCAGCTGGACTAGCGGGGCCTCCTACAATGAGCAGTTCTTC. This gives the protein CASSWTSGASYNEQFF. The V call is TRBV5-1, the J call TRBJ2-1; 12 nucleotides agree with TRBD2. Germline V gene sequence: CDR1 SGHRS, CDR2 YFSETQ. The CDR3 extends over 16 amino acids. V was clipped by 3 bases and J by 0 bases; unmatched bases: 1.

This clonotype came up once. This rearrangement joins TRBV6-1 to TRBJ1-2; D unclear. This CDR3 contains 14 residues. Trimming shortened V by 6 bases and J by 2 bases, and 13 bases separated the two germline ends. Germline CDR1 and CDR2: MNHNS and SASEGT. Here the CDR3 reads CASRDSTSNYGYTF. The CDR3 nucleotides are TGTGCCAGCAGGGACTCGACCTCAAACTATGGCTACACCTTC.

This clonotype was found many times. The chain recombines TRBV2 with TRBJ1-5; no firm D call. The V end lost 1 base, the J end lost 0 bases, and 10 bases lay between the germline ends. The CDR3 is 16 amino acids. The V gene's germline CDR1 is SNHLY and CDR2 FYNNEI. The CDR3 region is CASSEGLVLSNQPQHF. CDR3 coding DNA: TGTGCCAGCAGTGAAGGATTGGTTCTTAGCAATCAGCCCCAGCATTTT.

This clonotype was recorded many times. This chain connects TRBV27 to TRBJ1-1; 9 bases align to TRBD1. Trimming at V came to 10 bases and at J to 10 bases, leaving 13 bases not matched to a gene. Germline CDR1 MNHEY, CDR2 SMNVEV (reference sequence). The CDR3 is 13 residues long. The DNA of the CDR3 is TGTGCCATCAAAAGCAACAGGGGGCGGTTAGCTTTCTTT. As protein: CAIKSNRGRLAFF.

The V gene is TRBV5-5, the J gene TRBJ1-5; tentatively, D is TRBD1 (6 bases). Deletions cut 4 bases from V and 1 base from J, with 9 bases between. CDR1 is SGHKS, CDR2 YYEKEE, per germline (reference sequence). CDR3 length equals 14 residues. In DNA, the CDR3 is TGTGCCAGCAGCCAGGACAGCAGCAATCAGCCCCAGCATTTT. Its translation is CASSQDSSNQPQHF.

This clonotype was counted at least ten times. V gene TRBV27 combines with J gene TRBJ1-2, with TRBD1 as a possible D gene (6 bases). V dropped 3 bases and J dropped 4 bases, with 18 bases sitting between them. This CDR3 comprises 16 residues. The germline V gene encodes CDR1 MNHEY and CDR2 SMNVEV (reference sequence). The CDR3 bases are TGTGCCAGCAGTTTTTACCCCGCCAGGGACATCTATGGCTACACCTTC. Translating gives CASSFYPARDIYGYTF.

The gene calls are TRBV12-3 or TRBV12-4 and TRBJ1-6, with TRBD1 as a possible D gene (6 bases). The CDR3 is 16 amino acids. V lost 6 bases to trimming and J lost 7 bases, with 19 bases between them. CDR3 loop: CASSSGTTNPNSPLHF. CDR3 DNA: TGTGCCAGCAGCTCCGGGACAACTAACCCCAATTCACCCCTCCACTTT.

A few counts support this clonotype. The chain recombines TRBV20-1 with TRBJ2-4, with D uncertain. This CDR3 comprises 16 residues. Between the trimmed V and J ends, which lost 3 bases and 0 bases, there was a span of 15 bases. Germline V gives CDR1 DFQATT, CDR2 SNEGSKA (reference sequence). This chain's CDR3 is CSASSSGYLAKNIQYF. The DNA for the CDR3 is TGCAGTGCTAGCTCCTCCGGGTACCTAGCCAAAAACATTCAGTACTTC.

This clonotype came up many times. The chain recombines TRBV6-9 with TRBJ2-4, with D possibly TRBD1 on 6 matching bases. V dropped 2 bases and J dropped 1 base, with 6 bases sitting between them. This CDR3 is built from 14 residues. CDR1 MNHGY and CDR2 SVAAGI come from the germline V gene. CDR3 nucleotides: TGTGCCAGCAGTTATACAGGGGCCAAAAACATTCAGTACTTC. Its protein product is CASSYTGAKNIQYF.

There are many counts of this clonotype. The gene calls are TRBV29-1 and TRBJ1-1; D might be TRBD1 (5 bases). Germline loops: CDR1 SQVTM, CDR2 ANQGSEA. The CDR3 is made up of 13 amino acids. V dropped 3 bases and J dropped 0 bases, with 8 bases sitting between them. CDR3 sequence: CSVDGGVNTEAFF. The CDR3 DNA reads TGCAGCGTTGACGGGGGGGTGAACACTGAAGCTTTCTTT.